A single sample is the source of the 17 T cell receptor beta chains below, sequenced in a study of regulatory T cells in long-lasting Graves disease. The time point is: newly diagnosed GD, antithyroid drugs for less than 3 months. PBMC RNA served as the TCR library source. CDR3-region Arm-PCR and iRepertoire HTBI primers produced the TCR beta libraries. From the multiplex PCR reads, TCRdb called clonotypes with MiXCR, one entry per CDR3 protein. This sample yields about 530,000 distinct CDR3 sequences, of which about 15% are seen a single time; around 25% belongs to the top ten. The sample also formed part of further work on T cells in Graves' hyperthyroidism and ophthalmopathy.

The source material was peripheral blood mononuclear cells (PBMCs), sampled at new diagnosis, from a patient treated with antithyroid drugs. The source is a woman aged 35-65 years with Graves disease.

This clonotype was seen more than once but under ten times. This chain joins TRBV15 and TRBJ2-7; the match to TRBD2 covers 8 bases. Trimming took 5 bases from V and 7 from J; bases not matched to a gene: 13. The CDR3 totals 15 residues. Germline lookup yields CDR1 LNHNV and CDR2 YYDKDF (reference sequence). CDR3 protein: CATSPRGGAGREQYF. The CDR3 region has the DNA TGTGCCACCAGCCCCCGGGGGGGGGCGGGAAGGGAGCAGTACTTC. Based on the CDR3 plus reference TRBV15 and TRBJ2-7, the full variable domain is DAMVIQNPRYQVTQFGKPVTLSCSQTLNHNVMYWYQQKSSQAPKLLFHYYDKDFNNEADTPDNFQSRRPNTSFCFLDIRSPGLGDTAMYLCATSPRGGAGREQYFGPGTRLTVT.

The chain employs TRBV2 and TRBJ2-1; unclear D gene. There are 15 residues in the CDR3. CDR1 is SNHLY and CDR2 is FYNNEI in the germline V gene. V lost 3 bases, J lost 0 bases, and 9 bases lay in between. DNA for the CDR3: TGTGCCAGCAGTGAGATGGAGAGCTCCTACAATGAGCAGTTCTTC. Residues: CASSEMESSYNEQFF.

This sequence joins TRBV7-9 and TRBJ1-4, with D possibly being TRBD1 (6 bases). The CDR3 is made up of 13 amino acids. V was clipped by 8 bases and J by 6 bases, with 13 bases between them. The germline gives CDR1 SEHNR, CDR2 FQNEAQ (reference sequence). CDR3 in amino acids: CASGGGGDEKLFF. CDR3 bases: TGTGCCAGCGGTGGGGGGGGCGATGAAAAACTGTTTTTT.

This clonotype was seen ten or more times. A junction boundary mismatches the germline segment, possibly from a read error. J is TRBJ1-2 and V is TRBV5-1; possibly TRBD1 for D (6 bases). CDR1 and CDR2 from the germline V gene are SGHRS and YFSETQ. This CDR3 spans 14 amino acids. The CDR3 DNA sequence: TGTGCCAGCAGCGGACAGACAGCTAGCTATGGCTACACCTTC. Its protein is CASSGQTASYGYTF.

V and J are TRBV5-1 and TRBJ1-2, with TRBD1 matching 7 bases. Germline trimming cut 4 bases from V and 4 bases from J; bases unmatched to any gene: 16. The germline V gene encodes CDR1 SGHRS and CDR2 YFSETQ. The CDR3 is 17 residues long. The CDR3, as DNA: TGCGCCAGCAGCCCGGGACAGTTTAGTACCGGGATCTATGGCTACACCTTC. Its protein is CASSPGQFSTGIYGYTF.

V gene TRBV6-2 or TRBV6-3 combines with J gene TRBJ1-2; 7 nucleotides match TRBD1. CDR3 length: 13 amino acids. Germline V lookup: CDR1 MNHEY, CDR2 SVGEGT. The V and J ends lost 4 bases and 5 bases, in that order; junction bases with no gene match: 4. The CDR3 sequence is CASSSDREYGYTF. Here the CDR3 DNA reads TGTGCCAGCAGTTCTGACAGGGAGTATGGCTACACCTTC.

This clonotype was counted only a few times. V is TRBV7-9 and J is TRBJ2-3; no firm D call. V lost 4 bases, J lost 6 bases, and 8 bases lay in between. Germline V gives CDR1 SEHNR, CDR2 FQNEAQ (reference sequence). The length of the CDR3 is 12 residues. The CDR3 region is CASSSSKDTQYF. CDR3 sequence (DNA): TGTGCCAGCAGCTCCTCGAAGGATACGCAGTATTTT.

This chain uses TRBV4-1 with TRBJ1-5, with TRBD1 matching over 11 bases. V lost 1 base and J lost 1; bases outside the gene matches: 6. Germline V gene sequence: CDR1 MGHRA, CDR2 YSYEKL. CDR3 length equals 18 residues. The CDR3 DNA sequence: TGCGCCAGCAGCCAAGGGACAGGGGGCATTAGGAGCAATCAGCCCCAGCATTTT. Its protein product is CASSQGTGGIRSNQPQHF.

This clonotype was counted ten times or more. The CDR3, as DNA: TGCAGTGCTAACGCGGACCGATCGAATCAGCCCCAGCATTTT. Translating it yields CSANADRSNQPQHF. The chain joins TRBV20-1 to TRBJ1-5; D not resolved. V was shortened by 4 bases and J by 4 bases, with 14 bases between the two germline ends. The germline V gene has CDR1 DFQATT and CDR2 SNEGSKA (reference sequence). The CDR3 spans 14 residues.

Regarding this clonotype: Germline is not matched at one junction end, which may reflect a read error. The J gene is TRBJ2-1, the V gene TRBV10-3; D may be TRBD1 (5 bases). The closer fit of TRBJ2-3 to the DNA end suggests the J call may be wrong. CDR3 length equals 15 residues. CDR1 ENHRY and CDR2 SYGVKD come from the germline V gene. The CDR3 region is CAISEGSKSTGTQYF. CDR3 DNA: TGTGCCATCAGTGAGGGAAGTAAAAGCACAGGTACGCAGTATTTT.

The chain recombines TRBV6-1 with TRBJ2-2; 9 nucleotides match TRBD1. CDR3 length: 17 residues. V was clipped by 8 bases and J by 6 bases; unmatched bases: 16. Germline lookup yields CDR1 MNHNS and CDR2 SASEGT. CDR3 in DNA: TGTGCCAGCCGATCGGGCTGGGGGACAGGGAAACCCGGGGAGCTGTTTTTT. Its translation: CASRSGWGTGKPGELFF.

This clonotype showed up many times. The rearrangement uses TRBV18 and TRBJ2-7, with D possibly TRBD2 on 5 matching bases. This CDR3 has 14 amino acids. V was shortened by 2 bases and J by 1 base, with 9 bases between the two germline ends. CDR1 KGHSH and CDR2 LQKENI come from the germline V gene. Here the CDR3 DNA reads TGTGCCAGCTCACCAGCGGGTAGGTCCTACGAGCAGTACTTC. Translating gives CASSPAGRSYEQYF.

The CDR3 DNA reads TGTGCCAGTAGTCCACGGGATGGCAAATTTCAGTACTTC. This translates into CASSPRDGKFQYF. The chain employs TRBV19 and TRBJ2-4; a possible D gene is TRBD2 (5 bases). The CDR3 sequence is 13 residues long. Trimming took off 5 bases at V and 11 bases at J, with 16 bases between the two ends. CDR1 is LNHDA and CDR2 is SQIVND in the germline V gene (reference sequence).

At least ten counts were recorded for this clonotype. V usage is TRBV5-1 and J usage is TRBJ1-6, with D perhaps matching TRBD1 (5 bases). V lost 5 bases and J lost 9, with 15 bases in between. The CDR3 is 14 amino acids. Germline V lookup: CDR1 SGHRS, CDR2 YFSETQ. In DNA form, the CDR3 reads TGCGCCAGCAGGGCCGGGGGTGAGGGTTCACCCCTCCACTTT. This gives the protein CASRAGGEGSPLHF. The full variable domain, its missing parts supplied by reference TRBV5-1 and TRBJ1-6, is KAGVTQTPRYLIKTRGQQVTLSCSPISGHRSVSWYQQTPGQGLQFLFEYFSETQRNKGNFPGRFSGRQFSNSRSEMNVSTLELGDSALYLCASRAGGEGSPLHFGNGTRLTVT.

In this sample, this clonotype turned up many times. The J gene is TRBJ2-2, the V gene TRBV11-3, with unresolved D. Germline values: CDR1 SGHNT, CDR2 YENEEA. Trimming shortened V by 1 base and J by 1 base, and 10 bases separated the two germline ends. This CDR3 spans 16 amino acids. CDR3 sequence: CASSLALTLNTGELFF. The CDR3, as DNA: TGTGCCAGCAGCTTAGCCTTGACCCTGAACACCGGGGAGCTGTTTTTT.

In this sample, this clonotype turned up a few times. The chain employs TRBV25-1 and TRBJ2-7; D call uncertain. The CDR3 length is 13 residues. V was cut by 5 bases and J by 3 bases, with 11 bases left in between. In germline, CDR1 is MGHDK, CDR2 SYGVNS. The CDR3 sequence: CASSTNQNYEQYF. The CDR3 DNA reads TGTGCCAGCAGTACCAATCAAAACTACGAGCAGTACTTC.

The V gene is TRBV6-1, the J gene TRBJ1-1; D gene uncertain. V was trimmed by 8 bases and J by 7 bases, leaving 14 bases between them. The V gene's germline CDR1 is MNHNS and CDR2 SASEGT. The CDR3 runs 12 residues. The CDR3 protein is CASRVSVFEAFF. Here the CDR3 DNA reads TGTGCCAGCCGAGTAAGCGTTTTTGAAGCTTTCTTT.